This T cell receptor beta chain came from a study of blood T cell repertoires in COVID-19. Background on the study: Samples of COVID-19 (acute and convalescent) were obtained from the United States, Italy and Spain. PBMCs, B-cell-depleted T cells, or T cells were the source of the cDNA or gDNA that made up the material.

Under the authors' procedure: Using reference gene primer amplification, nucleated cell counts were estimated. Sequenced by immunoSEQ multiplex PCR; TCRdb stores in-frame clones only, minus some. The V and J calls and clone size come from that table; D and trimming were worked out from the DNA. The repertoire holds roughly 120,000 clones, with approximately 85% as singletons. This CDR3 comprises 13 residues. V gave up 4 bases and J gave up 2 bases, with 8 bases separating them. Looked up from germline, CDR1 is LGHDT and CDR2 is YNNKEL (reference sequence). The source is a woman of 80 years or more with COVID-19, enrolled during active disease. Sequencing was performed on peripheral blood. This chain joins TRBV3-1 (or the pseudogene TRBV3-2) and TRBJ1-2; D not resolved. The CDR3 DNA is TGTGCCAGCAGCCTCCAGGCCAACTATGGCTACACCTTC. Translation: CASSLQANYGYTF.